The 29 T cell receptor beta chains presented below share a single source sample, sequenced in a study of PD-1 blockade in classical Hodgkin lymphoma. There was relapse after autologous stem cell transplantation in every patient, and there was variation in brentuximab vedotin exposure. TCRdb's copy holds only in-frame clones and misses some; the assay was immunoSEQ multiplex PCR. The table records 100,000 to 120,000 clones, about nine tenths of them present only once. The sample was peripheral blood mononuclear cells (PBMCs), taken before the second cycle of nivolumab. The source is a human donor with classical Hodgkin lymphoma.

This clone was seen only a few times. The chain links TRBV6-1 to TRBJ2-7, with D tentatively TRBD1 (5 bases). Germline V CDR1 and CDR2: MNHNS, SASEGT. The CDR3 has 16 residues. V shed 3 bases and J shed 3 bases, with 18 bases lying between them. CDR3 sequence reads: CASSEKADRYFYEQYF. CDR3 in DNA: TGTGCCAGCAGTGAGAAGGCCGACAGATATTTCTACGAGCAGTACTTC.

The chain links TRBV5-1 to TRBJ2-1; 7 bases match TRBD1. With 4 bases clipped from V and 0 bases from J, the junction kept 7 bases outside the gene matches. The CDR3 consists of 16 residues. Germline loops: CDR1 SGHRS, CDR2 YFSETQ. The CDR3 DNA follows: TGCGCCAGCAGCCTGGGACAGTCTAGCTCCTACAATGAGCAGTTCTTC. It codes for CASSLGQSSSYNEQFF. The entire variable domain, with the rest obtained from reference TRBV5-1 and TRBJ2-1, is as follows: KAGVTQTPRYLIKTRGQQVTLSCSPISGHRSVSWYQQTPGQGLQFLFEYFSETQRNKGNFPGRFSGRQFSNSRSEMNVSTLELGDSALYLCASSLGQSSSYNEQFFGPGTRLTVL.

The chain combines TRBV28 with TRBJ1-3; TRBD1 matches at 8 bases. CDR1 is MDHEN, CDR2 SYDVKM, per germline. Trimming cost V 3 bases and J 14 bases; bases outside gene matches: 6. The CDR3 runs to 12 residues. As DNA, the CDR3 is TGTGCCAGCAGTTTCAGGGGGCTAGAGCTATATTTT. Translation: CASSFRGLELYF.

Only a few counts were recorded for this clone. J is TRBJ1-1 and V is TRBV29-1; TRBD1 aligns across 8 bases. The ends lost 6 bases at V and 3 bases at J; junction bases unmatched: 9. The CDR3 is 14 amino acids. CDR1 is SQVTM and CDR2 is ANQGSEA in the germline V gene. The chain's CDR3 is CSVVRTGFDTEAFF. CDR3 bases: TGCAGCGTAGTACGGACAGGGTTTGACACTGAAGCTTTCTTT.

This chain connects TRBV5-1 to TRBJ2-7; TRBD2 agrees at 7 bases. This CDR3 region has 21 residues. Per germline, CDR1 SGHRS and CDR2 YFSETQ. V trimming: 0 bases; J trimming: 2 bases; junction bases outside the gene matches: 23. This chain's CDR3 is CASSLGPFPSGSHLGAYEQYF. Written as DNA, the CDR3 is TGCGCCAGCAGCTTGGGGCCTTTTCCTAGCGGCTCACATCTTGGGGCCTACGAGCAGTACTTC.

The chain recombines TRBV19 with TRBJ2-1; 8 bases are a match to TRBD1. With 1 base clipped from V and 0 bases from J, the junction kept 20 bases outside the gene matches. The germline CDR1 and CDR2 sequences are LNHDA and SQIVND (reference sequence). The CDR3 covers 22 residues. The CDR3 DNA sequence: TGTGCCAGTAGTATAGGACAGGGGTCGATTATCGGGGCCCCCCGCTCCTACAATGAGCAGTTCTTC. Its protein product is CASSIGQGSIIGAPRSYNEQFF.

The chain has TRBV19 and TRBJ1-2; a possible D gene is TRBD1 (5 bases). CDR3 length: 13 amino acids. The V gene lost 0 bases and the J gene lost 6 bases, with 8 bases spanning the gap. The germline CDR1 and CDR2 sequences are LNHDA and SQIVND (reference sequence). CDR3 sequence: CASSIDRVDGYTF. For the CDR3, the DNA is TGTGCCAGTAGTATAGACAGGGTGGATGGCTACACCTTC.

The chain combines TRBV27 with TRBJ2-3; D is ambiguous. V was trimmed by 7 bases and J by 4 bases, leaving 6 bases between them. The CDR3 totals 11 residues. The V gene's germline CDR1 is MNHEY and CDR2 SMNVEV (reference sequence). The CDR3 protein is CASTGSDTQYF. CDR3 coding DNA: TGTGCCAGCACCGGCTCAGATACGCAGTATTTT.

This clone was seen a single time. V and J are TRBV4-3 and TRBJ1-1; TRBD1 aligns across 7 bases. CDR3 length: 13 residues. CDR1 LGHNA and CDR2 YSLEER come from the germline V gene. The ends lost 10 bases at V and 2 bases at J; junction bases unmatched: 7. CDR3 sequence: CATSGQRNTEAFF. The CDR3, as DNA: TGCGCCACTTCGGGACAGCGAAACACTGAAGCTTTCTTT.

This chain joins TRBV19 and TRBJ1-2; D perhaps matches TRBD1 (6 bases). CDR1 is LNHDA, CDR2 SQIVND, per germline (reference sequence). Trimming shortened V by 7 bases and J by 7 bases, and 19 bases separated the two germline ends. This CDR3 contains 14 residues. The CDR3 here is CASTSTGHLFGYTF. The CDR3 nucleotides read TGTGCCAGTACCTCTACAGGGCACCTCTTTGGCTACACCTTC.

The rearrangement uses TRBV5-4 and TRBJ2-1, with unresolved D. Germline loops: CDR1 SGHNT, CDR2 YYREEE (reference sequence). The CDR3 extends over 13 amino acids. Trimming removed 1 base at V and 10 bases at J, with 12 bases between. The CDR3 DNA reads as TGTGCCAGCAGCTTGTTCTTGGCGGCCGAGCAGTTCTTC. It encodes CASSLFLAAEQFF.

The V and J genes are TRBV6-6 and TRBJ1-2; D gene ambiguous. V shed 4 bases and J shed 3 bases, with 9 bases lying between them. The length of the CDR3 is 13 residues. The germline gives CDR1 MNHNY, CDR2 SVGAGI (reference sequence). The CDR3 sequence is CASSSLWYYGYTF. In DNA form, the CDR3 reads TGTGCCAGCAGTTCCCTCTGGTACTATGGCTACACCTTC.

The chain combines TRBV9 with TRBJ2-3; 10 nucleotides agree with TRBD2. This CDR3 has 15 amino acids. Germline CDR1 SGDLS, CDR2 YYNGEE. The V segment lost 7 bases and the J segment 0 bases; nucleotides outside the gene matches: 5. CDR3 bases: TGTGCCAGCGGGTGGACTAGCGGAAGCACAGATACGCAGTATTTT. Translation: CASGWTSGSTDTQYF.

V is TRBV7-2 and J is TRBJ2-5; possible D gene TRBD1, 6 bases. The germline gives CDR1 SGHTA, CDR2 FQGNSA. This CDR3 has 13 amino acids. V lost 5 bases and J lost 4, with 11 bases in between. CDR3 DNA sequence: TGTGCCAGCAGCCAGGGGCGGTTAGAGACCCAGTACTTC. This gives the protein CASSQGRLETQYF.

The V and J genes are TRBV6-5 and TRBJ2-1, with D tentatively TRBD2 (6 bases). CDR3 length equals 16 residues. Germline assignment: CDR1 MNHEY and CDR2 SVGAGI. Trimming left V 0 bases short and J 3 bases short, with 12 bases between. CDR3 in amino acids: CASSYSTSNYYNEQFF. DNA of the CDR3: TGTGCCAGCAGTTACTCCACTAGCAACTACTACAATGAGCAGTTCTTC.

The chain combines TRBV30 with TRBJ2-5, with 10 nucleotides matching TRBD2. Germline V gene lookup returns CDR1 GTSNPN and CDR2 SVGIG (reference sequence). Trimming removed 5 bases from V and 1 base from J; junction bases left unmatched: 4. The CDR3 is 14 residues long. CDR3 in amino acids: CAWAPSGSQETQYF. CDR3 coding DNA: TGTGCCTGGGCCCCTAGCGGGAGCCAAGAGACCCAGTACTTC.

The chain combines TRBV7-6 with TRBJ1-1; D gene uncertain. CDR1 and CDR2 from the germline V gene are SGHVS and FNYEAQ. The CDR3 length is 14 residues. With 1 base removed from V and 0 bases from J, the gap between germline ends came to 6 bases. The CDR3 loop reads CASSLGSVNTEAFF. The CDR3 DNA reads TGTGCCAGCAGCTTAGGTTCCGTGAACACTGAAGCTTTCTTT.

The gene calls are TRBV2 and TRBJ2-7, with 13 bases matching TRBD2. Germline loops: CDR1 SNHLY, CDR2 FYNNEI. CDR3 length: 17 residues. V shed 6 bases and J 1 base; nucleotides not matched to a gene: 9. The CDR3 spells CASRSGLAGVGSYEQYF. The CDR3 DNA reads as TGTGCCAGCAGGTCTGGACTAGCGGGAGTGGGATCCTACGAGCAGTACTTC.

V gene TRBV30 combines with J gene TRBJ1-4; weak D call: TRBD1 (5 bases). This CDR3 contains 15 residues. Trimming cost V 4 bases and J 4 bases, with 16 bases left between them. Per the germline V gene, CDR1 is GTSNPN and CDR2 is SVGIG (reference sequence). The CDR3 DNA follows: TGTGCCTGGATCCCAGGGAGGGCCGGTAATGAAAAACTGTTTTTT. Amino acids: CAWIPGRAGNEKLFF.

This clone was detected a few times. The J gene is TRBJ1-2, the V gene TRBV6-1; possible D gene TRBD1, 6 bases. This CDR3 region has 13 residues. Looked up from germline, CDR1 is MNHNS and CDR2 is SASEGT. The ends were cut back, 6 bases at V and 6 bases at J, with 14 bases in the middle. In nucleotides, the CDR3 is TGTGCCAGCAGCCCAGCTGGGACAAATGGCTACACCTTC. This gives the protein CASSPAGTNGYTF.

V gene TRBV7-4 combines with J gene TRBJ1-5; TRBD1 matches at 8 bases. CDR1 and CDR2 from the germline V gene are SGHVT and SQSDAQ. The CDR3 sequence is 14 residues long. Germline trimming cut 5 bases from V and 7 bases from J; bases unmatched to any gene: 7. The CDR3 protein is CASSVTGGRQPQHF. The CDR3, as DNA: TGTGCCAGCAGCGTTACAGGGGGTAGGCAGCCCCAGCATTTT.

The table lists this clone with a count of one. This chain links TRBV6-5 with TRBJ2-1; D is uncertain. V was clipped by 5 bases and J by 4 bases, with 12 bases between them. The CDR3 sequence is 14 residues long. The germline V gene has CDR1 MNHEY and CDR2 SVGAGI. CDR3 protein: CASSQYSDYNEQFF. The CDR3 DNA is TGTGCCAGCAGTCAATACTCAGATTACAATGAGCAGTTCTTC.

The rearrangement links TRBV6-5 to TRBJ2-4; D might be TRBD2 (6 bases). V lost 0 bases and J 10 bases, leaving 16 bases between the germline ends. Per germline, CDR1 MNHEY and CDR2 SVGAGI. The CDR3 loop spans 15 amino acids. CDR3 residues: CASSYSNSNRGIQYF. CDR3 sequence (DNA): TGTGCCAGCAGTTACTCGAATTCCAACCGGGGGATTCAGTACTTC.

The rearrangement joins TRBV19 to TRBJ1-6; D remains unclear. The CDR3 consists of 17 residues. V lost 5 bases and J 1 base, leaving 15 bases between the germline ends. Germline V gene lookup returns CDR1 LNHDA and CDR2 SQIVND (reference sequence). The CDR3 sequence is CASSVSSWGSYNSPLHF. CDR3 DNA: TGTGCCAGTAGTGTGTCCTCCTGGGGATCCTATAATTCACCCCTCCACTTT.

The gene calls are TRBV2 and TRBJ2-6, with unresolved D. This CDR3 has 15 residues. The germline gives CDR1 SNHLY, CDR2 FYNNEI. V was trimmed by 3 bases and J by 0 bases, leaving 6 bases between them. The CDR3 here is CASSDEHSGANVLTF. The CDR3 DNA reads as TGTGCCAGCAGTGACGAGCACTCTGGGGCCAACGTCCTGACTTTC. Variable domain in full (rest from reference TRBV2 and TRBJ2-6): EPEVTQTPSHQVTQMGQEVILRCVPISNHLYFYWYRQILGQKVEFLVSFYNNEISEKSEIFDDQFSVERPDGSNFTLKIRSTKLEDSAMYFCASSDEHSGANVLTFGAGSRLTVL.

Remarks on this clone: Other DNA sequences in this sample translate to the same CDR3. V is TRBV30 and J is TRBJ1-1; possible D gene TRBD1, 5 bases. Trimming took 5 bases from V and 0 from J, leaving 7 bases between them. This CDR3 is built from 12 residues. In germline, CDR1 is GTSNPN, CDR2 SVGIG (reference sequence). The DNA of the CDR3 is TGTGCCTGGGGGACGGTGAACACTGAAGCTTTCTTT. This encodes CAWGTVNTEAFF.

This chain connects TRBV5-1 to TRBJ1-1; D gene uncertain. Germline V gene lookup returns CDR1 SGHRS and CDR2 YFSETQ. Deletions cut 2 bases from V and 4 bases from J, with 9 bases between. The CDR3 sequence is 13 residues long. This CDR3 is CASSFEGATEAFF. CDR3 bases: TGCGCCAGCAGCTTTGAGGGAGCCACTGAAGCTTTCTTT.

The genes are TRBV29-1 and TRBJ1-2; TRBD1 matches 11 bases. This CDR3 is built from 16 residues. With 0 bases clipped from V and 3 bases from J, the junction kept 6 bases outside the gene matches. Germline CDR1 SQVTM, CDR2 ANQGSEA. In DNA form, the CDR3 reads TGCAGCGTTGAAGATCTGGACAGGGGGCTAGACTATGGCTACACCTTC. Translation: CSVEDLDRGLDYGYTF. The variable domain in full, completed from reference TRBV29-1 and TRBJ1-2, reads SAVISQKPSRDICQRGTSLTIQCQVDSQVTMMFWYRQQPGQSLTLIATANQGSEATYESGFVIDKFPISRPNLTFSTLTVSNMSPEDSSIYLCSVEDLDRGLDYGYTFGSGTRLTVV.

The chain combines TRBV29-1 with TRBJ2-7, with D uncertain. The CDR3 consists of 16 residues. Trimming removed 8 bases from V and 1 base from J, with 24 bases in between. Germline V lookup: CDR1 SQVTM, CDR2 ANQGSEA. The CDR3: CSPPPTREGFSYEQYF. As DNA, the CDR3 is TGCAGCCCCCCCCCAACACGAGAAGGCTTTTCCTACGAGCAGTACTTC.